Listed below are T cell receptor beta chains from one sample, sequenced in a study of neurological immune-mediated disorders. TCRdb re-called the 5' RACE reads with MiXCR, one entry per CDR3 protein. The sample contains over 15,000 distinct CDR3 sequences, about 30% of which appear only once. The source material was PBMCs. The receptors were gathered from a man aged 50 to 60 with HTLV-1-associated myelopathy (HAM/TSP). Each CDR3 is given with its conserved first and last residue. The order of the fields is clone size, V gene, J gene, D gene, CDR3 DNA, CDR3 protein. The D gene is left open where the match is weak. Expanded clones are given a class, and other clones once, few, many or no size at all.

clone_size: -
v_call: TRBV6-1
j_call: TRBJ2-7
d_call: -
cdr3_nt: TGTGCCAGCACCCCGAACCGGGTCCTAGGCGTCGAGCAGTACTTC
cdr3_aa: CASTPNRVLGVEQYF

clone_size: hyperexpanded
v_call: TRBV3-1
j_call: TRBJ2-1
d_call: TRBD2
cdr3_nt: TGTGCCAGCATGCCGGGACTAGCCGTCAATGAGCAGTTCTTC
cdr3_aa: CASMPGLAVNEQFF

clone_size: large
v_call: TRBV7-6
j_call: TRBJ1-2
d_call: -
cdr3_nt: TGTGCCAGCAGCTTAGGCGTAGGGGCTGGCTACACCTTC
cdr3_aa: CASSLGVGAGYTF

clone_size: -
v_call: TRBV5-6
j_call: TRBJ1-4
d_call: -
cdr3_nt: TGTGCCAGCAGCCCTCGGACAGACCTTACCACAACTAATGAAAAACTGTTTTTT
cdr3_aa: CASSPRTDLTTTNEKLFF

clone_size: many
v_call: TRBV7-3
j_call: TRBJ2-7
d_call: -
cdr3_nt: TGTGCCAGCAGCTTGGACAGCTCCTACGAGCAGTACTTC
cdr3_aa: CASSLDSSYEQYF

clone_size: -
v_call: TRBV20-1
j_call: TRBJ2-1
d_call: TRBD1
cdr3_nt: TGCAGTGCGGACGACAGGGGGGGCAATGAGCAGTTCTTC
cdr3_aa: CSADDRGGNEQFF

clone_size: -
v_call: TRBV7-2
j_call: TRBJ2-7
d_call: -
cdr3_nt: TGTGCCAGCAGCCGGGGTGAGGGACAGTACTTC
cdr3_aa: CASSRGEGQYF

clone_size: few
v_call: TRBV20-1
j_call: TRBJ2-2
d_call: TRBD2
cdr3_nt: TGCAGTGCTAGAGACCCAGCGGGGGTGAACACCGGGGAGCTGTTTTTT
cdr3_aa: CSARDPAGVNTGELFF

clone_size: -
v_call: TRBV7-7
j_call: TRBJ2-2
d_call: -
cdr3_nt: TGTGCTAGCAGCTTGAGAGGGGCAAAAACCGGGGAGCTGTTTTTT
cdr3_aa: CASSLRGAKTGELFF

clone_size: once
v_call: TRBV6-2/TRBV6-3
j_call: TRBJ2-3
d_call: -
cdr3_nt: TGTGCCAGCAGTACCCCCGGGGTAAAGGGTACGCAGTATTTT
cdr3_aa: CASSTPGVKGTQYF

clone_size: -
v_call: TRBV11-2
j_call: TRBJ2-3
d_call: TRBD2
cdr3_nt: TGTGCCAGCAGCCCTCGAGCGGGGGGGCGGGCAGATACGCAGTATTTT
cdr3_aa: CASSPRAGGRADTQYF

clone_size: few
v_call: TRBV7-8
j_call: TRBJ1-2
d_call: -
cdr3_nt: TGTGCCAGCAGCTTAGGCCCGGGCTACTATGGCTACACCTTC
cdr3_aa: CASSLGPGYYGYTF

clone_size: -
v_call: TRBV27
j_call: TRBJ2-2
d_call: -
cdr3_nt: TGTGCCAGCAGTTTATTATCTGGCACAGGGCCCAGGGAGCTGTTTTTT
cdr3_aa: CASSLLSGTGPRELFF

clone_size: medium-sized
v_call: TRBV28
j_call: TRBJ1-1
d_call: -
cdr3_nt: TGTGCCAGCAGTATTCGGGGACGGGTGAACACTGAAGCTTTCTTT
cdr3_aa: CASSIRGRVNTEAFF

clone_size: -
v_call: TRBV3-1
j_call: TRBJ2-1
d_call: TRBD2
cdr3_nt: TGTGCCAGCAGCCCAATCCGGACTAGATCCTACAATGAGCAGTTCTTC
cdr3_aa: CASSPIRTRSYNEQFF

clone_size: few
v_call: TRBV5-6
j_call: TRBJ1-1
d_call: -
cdr3_nt: TGTGCCAGCAGCTCGAACAGGGAAGAGGACACTGAAGCTTTCTTT
cdr3_aa: CASSSNREEDTEAFF

clone_size: -
v_call: TRBV27
j_call: TRBJ1-2
d_call: -
cdr3_nt: TGTGCCAGCAGTTTGACTGGACAGAGCTATGGCTACACCTTC
cdr3_aa: CASSLTGQSYGYTF

clone_size: few
v_call: TRBV14
j_call: TRBJ2-3
d_call: TRBD1
cdr3_nt: TGTGCCAGCAGCCAAGTTAGGGGGCTGAGCACAGATACGCAGTATTTT
cdr3_aa: CASSQVRGLSTDTQYF